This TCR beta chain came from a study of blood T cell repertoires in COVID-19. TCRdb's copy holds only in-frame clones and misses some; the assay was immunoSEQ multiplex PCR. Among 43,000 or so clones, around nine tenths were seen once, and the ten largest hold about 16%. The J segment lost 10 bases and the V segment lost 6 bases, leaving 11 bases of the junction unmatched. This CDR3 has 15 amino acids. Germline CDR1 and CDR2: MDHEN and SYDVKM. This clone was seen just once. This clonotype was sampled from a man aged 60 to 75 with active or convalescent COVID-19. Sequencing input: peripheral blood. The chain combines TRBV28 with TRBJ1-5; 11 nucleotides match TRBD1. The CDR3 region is CASSAPPGTGGPQHF. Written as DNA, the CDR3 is TGTGCCAGCAGCGCCCCCCCCGGGACAGGGGGTCCCCAGCATTTT.